This T cell receptor (beta chain) was documented in a study of blood T cell repertoires in COVID-19. Study information: The origin of the acute and convalescent COVID-19 samples was the United States, Italy and Spain. T cells, B-cell-depleted T cells, or PBMCs provided the cDNA or gDNA that served as material.

Original data processing: The assay estimated nucleated cells by amplifying reference gene primers. TCRdb's copy holds only in-frame clones and misses some; the assay was immunoSEQ multiplex PCR. V, J and clone size were drawn from that table, and D and trimming were deduced from the DNA. The data show 150,000 or so clones, with about 90% seen just once and 0.45% to 0.65% held by the top ten. Trimming left V 4 bases short and J 0 bases short, with 13 bases between. The CDR3 loop spans 16 amino acids. Germline V gene data show CDR1 as SEHNR and CDR2 as FQNEAQ (reference sequence). Sequences were obtained from peripheral blood. The clonotype was recovered from a man in his forties or fifties with acute or convalescent COVID-19. V and J are TRBV7-9 and TRBJ1-5; D gene unclear. The CDR3 loop reads CASSSGNSNSNQPQHF. CDR3 sequence (DNA): TGTGCCAGCAGCTCAGGCAACAGTAATAGCAATCAGCCCCAGCATTTT.